This TCR beta chain came from a study of blood T cell repertoires in COVID-19. The wider study: The United States, Italy and Spain were the sources of the acute and convalescent COVID-19 samples. Sample material is recorded as cDNA or gDNA derived from T cells, B-cell-depleted T cells, or PBMCs.

Germline V lookup: CDR1 KGHSH, CDR2 LQKENI. The CDR3 contains 14 residues. The V end was cut by 2 bases, the J end by 2 bases, with 10 bases between. Individuals aged about 18 to 100 years were recruited from about two dozen US areas. Source study methods: Researchers report that nucleated cell counts were estimated from reference gene primer amplification. Clones were sequenced by immunoSEQ multiplex PCR, and TCRdb holds only the in-frame ones, with some missing. Clonal size and the V and J genes are those of that table, whereas D and trimming came from the DNA. The data hold some 510,000 clones, with around 89% observed a single time.

Sequencing was carried out using PBMCs or T cells enriched from blood (not recorded which). The TCR originated in a woman in her thirties or forties who had recovered from COVID-19. The chain carries TRBV18 and TRBJ2-7; D gene ambiguous. The CDR3 loop reads CASSPRFQAYEQYF. In DNA, the CDR3 is TGTGCCAGCTCACCAAGGTTTCAGGCCTACGAGCAGTACTTC.